The next 10 T cell receptor beta chains were all read from a single sample in a study of beta chain features in type 1 diabetes. Study-wide results and caveats: Patients with Type 1 diabetes showed moderately but significantly shorter TCRB CDR3s in all four CD4+ subsets.

Every bit of the isolated RNA underwent reverse transcription, so sequencing read expressed TCRB transcripts. Data came from immunoSEQ multiplex PCR; TCRdb stores just in-frame clones and leaves some out. The table records 300,000 to 400,000 clones, approximately 12% of them present only once. Their antigens are not known. Sequencing was performed on naive CD4+ T cells from blood. These receptors came from a woman aged 18-29 years with type 1 diabetes.

J is TRBJ2-4 and V is TRBV27; D gene uncertain. The CDR3 covers 14 residues. CDR1 is MNHEY, CDR2 SMNVEV, per germline (reference sequence). Deletions cut 2 bases from V and 0 bases from J, with 5 bases between. The CDR3, as DNA: TGTGCCAGCAGTTTAGCGGTAGCCAAAAACATTCAGTACTTC. This sequence encodes CASSLAVAKNIQYF.

This clone appeared a few times. This chain links TRBV19 with TRBJ1-1, with no clear D. Trimming removed 5 bases at V and 7 bases at J, with 14 bases between. The CDR3 is made up of 13 amino acids. CDR1 LNHDA and CDR2 SQIVND come from the germline V gene (reference sequence). In DNA form, the CDR3 reads TGTGCCAGTAGTCTCGAGAGTGGTGGTGAAGCTTTCTTT. Its translation: CASSLESGGEAFF.

The rearrangement uses TRBV5-1 and TRBJ2-1; tentative D call: TRBD1 (6 bases). V lost 4 bases and J 8 bases, leaving 16 bases between the germline ends. There are 14 residues in the CDR3. Germline CDR1 reads SGHRS; CDR2 reads YFSETQ. CDR3 loop: CASSRLSGGDEQFF. CDR3 in DNA: TGCGCCAGCAGCCGGCTAAGTGGGGGCGATGAGCAGTTCTTC. Full variable domain (remainder filled in from reference TRBV5-1 and TRBJ2-1): KAGVTQTPRYLIKTRGQQVTLSCSPISGHRSVSWYQQTPGQGLQFLFEYFSETQRNKGNFPGRFSGRQFSNSRSEMNVSTLELGDSALYLCASSRLSGGDEQFFGPGTRLTVL.

In DNA, the CDR3 is TGTGCCACCAGCAGGGACAGGGGGACCTACGAGCAGTACTTC. Translation: CATSRDRGTYEQYF. The chain joins TRBV15 to TRBJ2-7, with 10 bases matching TRBD1. The trim removed 3 bases at V and 2 bases at J, leaving 1 base unmatched. The V gene's germline CDR1 is LNHNV and CDR2 YYDKDF (reference sequence). CDR3 length equals 14 residues. Full variable domain (missing parts from reference TRBV15 and TRBJ2-7): DAMVIQNPRYQVTQFGKPVTLSCSQTLNHNVMYWYQQKSSQAPKLLFHYYDKDFNNEADTPDNFQSRRPNTSFCFLDIRSPGLGDTAMYLCATSRDRGTYEQYFGPGTRLTVT.

This clone has just a few counts. The chain carries TRBV4-3 and TRBJ2-5, with 10 bases matching TRBD2. After removal of 0 bases from V and 4 bases from J, the junction contained 5 bases not matched to a gene. This CDR3 comprises 16 residues. CDR1 is LGHNA, CDR2 YSLEER, per germline. CDR3 sequence (DNA): TGCGCCAGCAGCCAAGATGCTAGCGGGAGTATAGAGACCCAGTACTTC. Translation gives CASSQDASGSIETQYF.

This sequence joins TRBV5-5 and TRBJ2-5; weak D call: TRBD1 (5 bases). The germline gives CDR1 SGHKS, CDR2 YYEKEE (reference sequence). V was pared by 4 bases and J by 2 bases, with 12 bases between. This CDR3 contains 14 residues. CDR3 protein: CASSTDIEQETQYF. Here the CDR3 DNA reads TGTGCCAGCAGCACGGACATCGAACAAGAGACCCAGTACTTC.

The chain is built from TRBV30 and TRBJ2-7; 12 bases fit TRBD2. V dropped 3 bases and J dropped 4; count of bases not matched to a gene: 7. Germline V gene lookup returns CDR1 GTSNPN and CDR2 SVGIG (reference sequence). The CDR3 runs to 15 residues. The CDR3 DNA reads as TGTGCCTGGAGGGGGAGACTAGCGGGGGAGTACGAGCAGTACTTC. The encoded protein is CAWRGRLAGEYEQYF.

V gene TRBV5-4 combines with J gene TRBJ2-5, with 15 bases matching TRBD2. Per germline, CDR1 SGHNT and CDR2 YYREEE (reference sequence). This CDR3 contains 18 residues. Germline trimming cut 4 bases from V and 4 bases from J; bases unmatched to any gene: 11. The CDR3 bases are TGTGCCAGCAGCACCAGGACTAGCGGGAGGGCTGAGGGAGAGACCCAGTACTTC. Translating gives CASSTRTSGRAEGETQYF.

This clone was seen more than once but under ten times. The gene calls are TRBV10-2 and TRBJ2-1, with 9 nucleotides matching TRBD2. Germline loops: CDR1 WSHSY, CDR2 SAAADI. V lost 7 bases to trimming and J lost 3 bases; unmatched junction nucleotides: 7. The CDR3 extends over 15 amino acids. In nucleotides, the CDR3 is TGCGCCAGCAATAGCGGGAGCGCCTACTACAATGAGCAGTTCTTC. Protein product: CASNSGSAYYNEQFF.

V and J are TRBV18 and TRBJ1-1; D gene uncertain. Trimming removed 1 base at V and 1 base at J, with 10 bases between. Germline CDR1 KGHSH, CDR2 LQKENI. The length of the CDR3 is 15 residues. DNA for the CDR3: TGTGCCAGCTCACCACGGCACATATCGAACACTGAAGCTTTCTTT. Its translation is CASSPRHISNTEAFF.